The entry that follows covers one T cell receptor beta chain sequence. Its antigen is currently unknown. This CDR3 comprises 12 residues. The V gene lost 4 bases and the J gene lost 5 bases, with 10 bases spanning the gap. The germline CDR1 and CDR2 sequences are SQVTM and ANQGSEA. The data stem from a study of T cells in Graves' hyperthyroidism and ophthalmopathy. Study findings and constraints: Blood held most thyroid clonotypes expanded above 0.001 frequency.

Template material for amplifying TCR beta CDR3 regions consisted of RNA transcripts. With the HTBI primer set, the TCR CDR3 went through a first round of RT-PCR. TCRdb redid the calling of the multiplex PCR reads with MiXCR, one entry per CDR3 protein. The table includes approximately 400,000 distinct CDR3 sequences, 15% to 20% detected once. This clonotype originated in a man aged 18-30 years with Graves' ophthalmopathy. The J gene is TRBJ2-3, the V gene TRBV29-1; tentatively, D is TRBD2 (5 bases). Sequences were obtained from blood. The CDR3 sequence: CSVGRERDTQYF. CDR3 in DNA: TGCAGCGTTGGACGGGAACGAGATACGCAGTATTTT.